The 10 T cell receptor beta chains in this list originate from one sample, sequenced in a study of early T cells in non-severe SARS-CoV-2 infection. MiXCR was run by TCRdb on the 5' RACE reads, yielding one entry per CDR3 protein. The table lists about 110,000 distinct CDR3 sequences, around 10% of them singletons. The source material was whole blood. These receptors originate from an adult who was a healthcare worker with PCR-confirmed SARS-CoV-2 infection or an uninfected control (not recorded which).

The sample holds many counts of this clonotype. One junction end does not reproduce the germline sequence, and a read error may be involved. This chain connects TRBV11-2 to TRBJ2-7, with D possibly matching TRBD2 (5 bases). The germline gives CDR1 SGHAT, CDR2 FQNNGV. This CDR3 comprises 12 residues. CDR3 coding DNA: TGTGCCAGCAGCTTAGGAGACTACCTCTGGGGCTTC. Its protein product is CASSLGDYLWGF.

Ten or more counts support this clonotype. J is TRBJ2-1 and V is TRBV7-2; 11 bases fit TRBD2. Germline V gene sequence: CDR1 SGHTA, CDR2 FQGNSA. Trimming took 3 bases from V and 0 from J; bases not matched to a gene: 1. The CDR3 is 16 residues long. The CDR3 region has the DNA TGTGCCAGCAGCTTGGGGACTAGCGGCTCCTACAATGAGCAGTTCTTC. This encodes CASSLGTSGSYNEQFF. Together with reference TRBV7-2 and TRBJ2-1, the CDR3 gives the full variable domain: GAGVSQSPSNKVTEKGKDVELRCDPISGHTALYWYRQSLGQGLEFLIYFQGNSAPDKSGLPSDRFSAERTGGSVSTLTIQRTQQEDSAVYLCASSLGTSGSYNEQFFGPGTRLTVL.

This clonotype has only a few counts. This chain joins TRBV5-1 and TRBJ2-3; TRBD2 agrees at 12 bases. V lost 4 bases, J lost 2 bases, and 11 bases stayed unmatched. The CDR3 contains 18 residues. CDR1 SGHRS and CDR2 YFSETQ come from the germline V gene. CDR3 sequence (DNA): TGCGCCAGCAGCCCGCGCCCCGGACTAGCGGGAACCACAGATACGCAGTATTTT. Translation gives CASSPRPGLAGTTDTQYF. Looking up the rest from reference TRBV5-1 and TRBJ2-3 gives the full variable domain: KAGVTQTPRYLIKTRGQQVTLSCSPISGHRSVSWYQQTPGQGLQFLFEYFSETQRNKGNFPGRFSGRQFSNSRSEMNVSTLELGDSALYLCASSPRPGLAGTTDTQYFGPGTRLTVL.

The chain employs TRBV6-1 and TRBJ1-6; the D is unclear. The CDR3 is 12 amino acids. Between the trimmed V and J ends, which lost 3 bases and 9 bases, there was a span of 6 bases. Germline V gives CDR1 MNHNS, CDR2 SASEGT. Here the CDR3 reads CASSDSPSPLHF. The CDR3 DNA reads as TGTGCCAGCAGTGACAGTCCTTCACCCCTCCACTTT.

At least ten counts were recorded for this clonotype. This rearrangement joins TRBV6-2 or TRBV6-3 to TRBJ2-7; D call uncertain. This CDR3 has 13 amino acids. Germline lookup yields CDR1 MNHEY and CDR2 SVGEGT. The V gene lost 0 bases and the J gene lost 3 bases, with 6 bases spanning the gap. CDR3 amino acids: CASSYSQNYEQYF. CDR3 DNA: TGTGCCAGCAGTTACTCACAGAACTACGAGCAGTACTTC.

This clonotype occurred many times. The rearrangement uses TRBV20-1 and TRBJ2-1; 10 bases align to TRBD2. The CDR3 runs 14 residues. Per germline, CDR1 DFQATT and CDR2 SNEGSKA (reference sequence). With 7 bases clipped from V and 7 bases from J, the junction kept 10 bases outside the gene matches. CDR3: CSGGIAGGWNEQFF. As DNA, the CDR3 is TGCAGTGGGGGGATAGCGGGAGGCTGGAATGAGCAGTTCTTC.

At least ten counts were recorded for this clonotype. This chain joins TRBV28 and TRBJ1-2, with D possibly being TRBD1 (5 bases). V was shortened by 7 bases and J by 2 bases, with 8 bases between the two germline ends. The CDR3 has 12 residues. Germline values: CDR1 MDHEN, CDR2 SYDVKM. CDR3 residues: CASTGGNYGYTF. CDR3 coding DNA: TGTGCCAGCACCGGGGGAAACTATGGCTACACCTTC.

Of note for this clonotype: This may be a read error, as it is one base from a much larger clone. The chain employs TRBV7-2 and TRBJ2-1, with 8 bases that match TRBD2. In germline, CDR1 is SGHTA, CDR2 FQGNSA. The CDR3 spans 15 residues. CDR3 protein: CANSPLLSGSGEQFF. CDR3 nucleotides: TGTGCCAACAGCCCACTCCTGAGCGGGAGTGGGGAGCAGTTCTTC.

This clonotype has ten or more counts. The V gene is TRBV9, the J gene TRBJ2-2; 9 positions match TRBD2. The CDR3 runs 16 residues. Unmatched junction bases numbered 6, after V lost 4 bases and J lost 2 bases. The germline gives CDR1 SGDLS, CDR2 YYNGEE. The CDR3 nucleotides are TGTGCCAGCAGCTTACGACTAGCGGCTAACACCGGGGAGCTGTTTTTT. The encoded protein is CASSLRLAANTGELFF.

The genes are TRBV12-3 or TRBV12-4 and TRBJ2-3; possibly TRBD2 for D (6 bases). The CDR3 has 13 amino acids. V shed 6 bases and J shed 5 bases, with 12 bases lying between them. The CDR3 loop reads CASSRRLVDTQYF. The DNA for the CDR3 is TGTGCCAGCAGCCGGCGACTAGTAGATACGCAGTATTTT.